The 13 T cell receptor beta chains presented below share a single source sample, sequenced in a study of cytomegalovirus exposure and HLA in healthy donors. PCR was performed using 60 Vbeta and 13 Jbeta primers. Sequencing used immunoSEQ multiplex PCR; TCRdb keeps in-frame clones, though not all of them. Counted here are fewer than 50,000 clones, around three fifths occurring once; the ten biggest clones make up less than 20%. Specimen: PBMCs. Receptor source: a man aged 45-65 years in good health and CMV-seropositive.

This rearrangement joins TRBV18 to TRBJ2-7, with TRBD1 as a possible D gene (5 bases). Trimming took 3 bases from V and 12 from J, leaving 18 bases between them. The CDR3 consists of 13 residues. Germline CDR1 and CDR2: KGHSH and LQKENI. The CDR3 region has the DNA TGTGCCAGCTCACCCTACAAACAGGACGAGTGGTACTTC. Translating it yields CASSPYKQDEWYF.

The V call is TRBV19, the J call TRBJ2-1; no clear D gene. The V gene's germline CDR1 is LNHDA and CDR2 SQIVND (reference sequence). There are 15 residues in the CDR3. The V and J ends lost 6 bases and 2 bases respectively, with 14 bases between them. The DNA for the CDR3 is TGTGCCAGTAGCCCCTCGGCGGTCCCCTACAATGAGCAGTTCTTC. This gives the protein CASSPSAVPYNEQFF.

The rearrangement joins TRBV7-8 to TRBJ1-1; D is uncertain. CDR3 length: 14 amino acids. The V gene lost 0 bases and the J gene lost 1 base, with 6 bases spanning the gap. Looked up from germline, CDR1 is SGHVS and CDR2 is FQNEAQ. The CDR3 nucleotides are TGTGCCAGCAGCTTAGCGAGCCCGAACACTGAAGCTTTCTTT. Protein product: CASSLASPNTEAFF.

The chain uses TRBV7-9 and TRBJ2-7, with 7 bases identical to TRBD1. The CDR3 runs 14 residues. The ends lost 1 base at V and 3 bases at J; junction bases unmatched: 3. Germline V gives CDR1 SEHNR, CDR2 FQNEAQ (reference sequence). CDR3 region: CASSLGGGSYEQYF. CDR3 sequence (DNA): TGTGCCAGCAGCTTAGGAGGGGGCAGCTACGAGCAGTACTTC.

The genes are TRBV6-5 and TRBJ2-1, with 7 positions matching TRBD2. The germline CDR1 and CDR2 sequences are MNHEY and SVGAGI. The CDR3 is 15 amino acids. Losses at the gene ends were 2 bases for V and 4 bases for J; bases not matched to a gene: 5. As DNA, the CDR3 is TGTGCCAGCAGTTACCCCTCTAGCGGTTACAATGAGCAGTTCTTC. Translation: CASSYPSSGYNEQFF.

This chain uses TRBV7-2 with TRBJ2-2; tentative D call: TRBD2 (7 bases). CDR1 is SGHTA, CDR2 FQGNSA, per germline. The CDR3 is made up of 16 amino acids. Trimming took off 1 base at V and 6 bases at J, with 15 bases between the two ends. The CDR3: CASSLGTGGVAGELFF. CDR3 DNA sequence: TGTGCCAGCAGCTTAGGGACGGGGGGCGTGGCCGGGGAGCTGTTTTTT.

The chain is built from TRBV5-4 and TRBJ2-7; 13 bases align to TRBD2. The germline gives CDR1 SGHNT, CDR2 YYREEE (reference sequence). V dropped 3 bases and J dropped 1; count of bases not matched to a gene: 4. This CDR3 is 16 amino acids long. CDR3 in DNA: TGTGCCAGCAGCTGGGGACTAGCGGGGCATTCCTACGAGCAGTACTTC. It specifies CASSWGLAGHSYEQYF.

This clone was seen a handful of times. The chain employs TRBV6-5 and TRBJ2-5, with D hard to call. This CDR3 is 13 amino acids long. CDR1 and CDR2 from the germline V gene are MNHEY and SVGAGI. Trimming pared 6 bases from V and 5 bases from J, leaving 13 bases between. CDR3 region: CASSRVKRETQYF. The CDR3 DNA follows: TGTGCCAGCAGCCGAGTTAAACGGGAGACCCAGTACTTC.

The rearrangement links TRBV19 to TRBJ1-1; a possible D gene is TRBD1 (5 bases). CDR3 length: 12 amino acids. CDR1 and CDR2 from the germline V gene are LNHDA and SQIVND (reference sequence). Trimming removed 5 bases at V and 6 bases at J, with 10 bases between. CDR3 residues: CASSSQGAEAFF. CDR3 sequence (DNA): TGTGCCAGTAGTTCTCAGGGTGCTGAAGCTTTCTTT.

The chain links TRBV5-1 to TRBJ2-2, with 8 bases that match TRBD2. Germline V CDR1 and CDR2: SGHRS, YFSETQ. The CDR3 runs 16 residues. V shed 6 bases and J 5 bases; nucleotides not matched to a gene: 12. DNA of the CDR3: TGCGCCAGCACCCTCTCAACGGGGGGGGAAACCGGGGAGCTGTTTTTT. This encodes CASTLSTGGETGELFF.

The CDR3 DNA follows: TGTGCCAGCAGCCACAGGGGGCCTAGCAATCAGCCCCAGCATTTT. Amino acid sequence: CASSHRGPSNQPQHF. The chain recombines TRBV27 with TRBJ1-5; 9 bases fit TRBD1. The CDR3 covers 15 residues. V shed 6 bases, J shed 0 bases, and the junction held 3 bases outside the gene matches. Germline V gene lookup returns CDR1 MNHEY and CDR2 SMNVEV (reference sequence).

The genes are TRBV2 and TRBJ2-1; TRBD2 agrees at 13 bases. Germline assignment: CDR1 SNHLY and CDR2 FYNNEI. J gave up 0 bases and V 5 bases, and 10 bases lay outside the gene matches. This CDR3 has 19 amino acids. The chain's CDR3 is CASSRATSGGRSSYNEQFF. CDR3 DNA: TGTGCCAGCAGTCGAGCGACTAGCGGGGGGCGTAGCTCCTACAATGAGCAGTTCTTC.

The rearrangement joins TRBV2 to TRBJ1-2, with D possibly TRBD1 on 5 matching bases. Germline V gives CDR1 SNHLY, CDR2 FYNNEI. The CDR3 spans 16 residues. V lost 5 bases and J lost 1, with 17 bases in between. CDR3 coding DNA: TGTGCCAGCAGTTTGCCTATAGGGCAGGGTAACTATGGCTACACCTTC. This sequence encodes CASSLPIGQGNYGYTF.